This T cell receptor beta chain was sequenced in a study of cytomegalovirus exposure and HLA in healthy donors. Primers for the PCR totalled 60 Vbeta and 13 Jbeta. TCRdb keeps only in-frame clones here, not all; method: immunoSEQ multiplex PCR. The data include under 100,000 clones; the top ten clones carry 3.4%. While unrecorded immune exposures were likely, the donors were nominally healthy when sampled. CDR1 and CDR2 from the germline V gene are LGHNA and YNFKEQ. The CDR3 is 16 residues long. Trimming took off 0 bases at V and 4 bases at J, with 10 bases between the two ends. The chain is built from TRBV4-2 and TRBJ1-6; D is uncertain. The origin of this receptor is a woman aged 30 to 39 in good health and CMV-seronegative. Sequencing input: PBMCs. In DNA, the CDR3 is TGTGCCAGCAGCCAAGATCACAGTGATTATAATTCACCCCTCCACTTT. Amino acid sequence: CASSQDHSDYNSPLHF.